This is a list of T cell receptor beta chains from one sample in a study of blood T cell repertoires in COVID-19. The assay was immunoSEQ multiplex PCR, and TCRdb's table has in-frame clones only and misses some. The sample carries over 70,000 clones, less than 85% recorded once. What was sequenced was peripheral blood. These receptors were obtained from a woman in her 70s with acute or convalescent COVID-19. The CDR3 runs from the conserved cysteine through the conserved F or W. Fields, in order: V gene, clone size, D gene, J gene, CDR3 length, CDR3 protein, CDR3 DNA. D genes are given only for firm matches. Clone size, where shown, is once, few, many, or a class for clones that have expanded.

TRBV25-1,-,TRBD2,TRBJ2-1,15,CASRGGRSSYNEQFF,TGTGCCAGTAGGGGCGGGAGGAGCTCCTACAATGAGCAGTTCTTC
TRBV20-1,-,-,TRBJ1-5,11,CSARVRGPQHF,TGCAGTGCTAGAGTCAGAGGGCCCCAGCATTTT
TRBV3-1/TRBV3-2,-,TRBD2,TRBJ2-1,16,CASSQLGLAPYNEQFF,TGTGCCAGCAGCCAATTGGGACTAGCGCCTTACAATGAGCAGTTCTTC
TRBV5-4,-,-,TRBJ1-5,13,CASSLGGDQPQHF,TGTGCCAGCAGCCTCGGGGGGGATCAGCCCCAGCATTTT
TRBV19,-,-,TRBJ1-5,22,CASSIFWSGAGSTYLRNQPQHF,TGTGCCAGTAGTATCTTCTGGTCTGGGGCAGGGTCGACCTATTTAAGGAATCAGCCCCAGCATTTT
TRBV9,-,TRBD2,TRBJ2-1,15,CASSVGGTSWGEQFF,TGTGCCAGCAGCGTAGGCGGGACTAGCTGGGGTGAGCAGTTCTTC
TRBV12-3/TRBV12-4,-,-,TRBJ2-5,13,CASSLMGAGTQYF,TGTGCCAGCAGTTTAATGGGGGCCGGGACCCAGTACTTC
TRBV6-6,-,TRBD2,TRBJ2-7,14,CASSQLAGDYEQYF,TGTGCCAGCAGTCAACTAGCGGGAGACTACGAGCAGTACTTC
TRBV7-8,few,-,TRBJ1-1,15,CASSLVAIWNTEAFF,TGTGCCAGCAGCTTAGTTGCGATCTGGAACACTGAAGCTTTCTTT
TRBV11-2,-,-,TRBJ2-4,15,CASSPSQGMGNIQYF,TGTGCCAGCAGCCCTTCCCAGGGGATGGGAAACATTCAGTACTTC
TRBV28,-,TRBD1,TRBJ2-5,14,CASSRGPSGQTQYF,TGTGCCAGCAGTAGGGGGCCCAGCGGACAGACCCAGTACTTC
TRBV30,once,TRBD1,TRBJ1-5,15,CAWSVGTGVGQPQHF,TGTGCCTGGAGTGTGGGGACAGGGGTGGGTCAGCCCCAGCATTTT
TRBV5-1,-,-,TRBJ1-1,14,CASSTDTLNTEAFF,TGCGCCAGCAGCACCGACACCTTGAACACTGAAGCTTTCTTT
TRBV27,-,-,TRBJ1-5,14,CASSFTGNNQPQHF,TGTGCCAGCAGTTTCACAGGGAACAATCAGCCCCAGCATTTT
TRBV2,-,-,TRBJ1-2,15,CASSVSLGGGYGYTF,TGTGCCAGCAGTGTAAGCCTTGGGGGCGGGTATGGCTACACCTTC
TRBV7-6,-,TRBD2,TRBJ2-3,18,CASSLGSGSSLRTDTQYF,TGTGCCAGCAGCCTGGGTAGCGGGAGTAGTTTGCGCACAGATACGCAGTATTTT
TRBV5-4,-,TRBD1,TRBJ1-2,13,CASSLEGADGYTF,TGTGCCAGCAGCTTGGAGGGGGCCGATGGCTACACCTTC
TRBV13,-,-,TRBJ1-1,15,CASSLRRGGITEAFF,TGTGCCAGCAGCTTAAGGAGGGGCGGGATCACTGAAGCTTTCTTT
TRBV30,-,-,TRBJ1-2,12,CAWMSGGGGYTF,TGTGCCTGGATGAGTGGGGGCGGTGGCTACACCTTC
TRBV10-3,-,-,TRBJ2-7,13,CAINAGMVDEQYF,TGTGCCATCAACGCAGGGATGGTGGACGAGCAGTACTTC
TRBV28,-,TRBD1,TRBJ2-7,17,CASSLPLDRVSSYEQYF,TGTGCCAGCAGTTTACCCCTCGACAGGGTGAGCTCCTACGAGCAGTACTTC
TRBV2,-,-,TRBJ2-1,12,CASRGDFFVQFF,TGTGCCAGCAGGGGGGACTTTTTCGTGCAGTTCTTC
TRBV5-1,-,TRBD2,TRBJ2-7,18,CASSSGLAGAPITYEQYF,TGCGCCAGCAGCTCGGGACTAGCGGGAGCTCCCATTACCTACGAGCAGTACTTC
TRBV24-1,-,TRBD2,TRBJ2-2,19,CATTNRGVSLAGDPGELFF,TGTGCCACCACTAACAGGGGGGTCTCACTAGCGGGAGATCCCGGGGAGCTGTTTTTT
TRBV28,-,TRBD1,TRBJ1-2,15,CASSRTGVANYGYTF,TGTGCCAGCAGTCGTACAGGGGTCGCCAACTATGGCTACACCTTC
TRBV30,-,TRBD1,TRBJ2-5,14,CAWSVLGGLKTQYF,TGTGCCTGGAGTGTACTAGGGGGCCTGAAGACCCAGTACTTC
TRBV3-1/TRBV3-2,-,TRBD1,TRBJ1-2,15,CASSPDRGLDYGYTF,TGTGCCAGCAGCCCTGACAGGGGTCTCGACTATGGCTACACCTTC
TRBV11-2,-,TRBD1,TRBJ1-6,14,CASSLGTGSSPLHF,TGTGCCAGCAGCCTCGGGACAGGGTCTTCACCCCTCCACTTT